Sequencing of this TCR beta chain was carried out in a study of blood T cell repertoires in COVID-19. Background on the study: Samples of COVID-19 (acute and convalescent) were obtained from the United States, Italy and Spain. PBMCs, B-cell-depleted T cells, or T cells were the source of the cDNA or gDNA that made up the material.

The CDR3 spans 14 residues. V lost 5 bases and J lost 6; bases outside the gene matches: 5. Germline CDR1 and CDR2: WSHSY and SAAADI. Study processing details: Reference gene primer amplification gave estimated nucleated cell counts. TCRdb's table, derived via immunoSEQ multiplex PCR, lists solely in-frame clones and lacks some. V, J and clone size are taken as reported in that table, and D and trimming were inferred from the DNA itself. The sample includes around 370,000 clones, 90% of them seen just once. The chain has TRBV10-2 and TRBJ1-5; 9 bases fit TRBD1. The TCR sequence derives from a man younger than 30 with active or convalescent COVID-19. Sequenced material: peripheral blood. The CDR3: CASSPNRGLQPQHF. As DNA, the CDR3 is TGCGCCAGCAGTCCTAACAGGGGGCTTCAGCCCCAGCATTTT.